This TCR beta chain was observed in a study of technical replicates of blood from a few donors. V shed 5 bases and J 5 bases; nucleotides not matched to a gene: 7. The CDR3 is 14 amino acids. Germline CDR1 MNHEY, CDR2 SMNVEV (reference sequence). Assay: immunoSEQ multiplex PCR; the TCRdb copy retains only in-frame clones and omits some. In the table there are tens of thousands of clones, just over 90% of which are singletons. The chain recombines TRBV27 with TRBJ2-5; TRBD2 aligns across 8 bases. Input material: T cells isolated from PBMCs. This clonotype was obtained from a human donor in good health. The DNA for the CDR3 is TGTGCCAGCAGTCCCGGGGGGGGCGCGGAGACCCAGTACTTC. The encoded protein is CASSPGGGAETQYF.